Reported below is one TCR beta chain. Its antigen is unknown. These data are taken from a study of T cell responses to AZD1222 COVID-19 vaccine. Regarding the study as a whole: Among vaccine-associated CD4 TCRs, coverage spanned spike, with dominance at 160-218 and 743-854.

The repertoire was sequenced with immunoSEQ multiplex PCR; TCRdb's copy has only in-frame clones and lacks some. The table lists 140,000 to 150,000 clones, around 92% of them singletons. Looked up from germline, CDR1 is SGDLS and CDR2 is YYNGEE. CDR3 length: 18 amino acids. Trimming pared 4 bases from V and 2 bases from J, leaving 22 bases between. Sequenced material: peripheral blood, taken 28 days after the second AZD1222 dose. The rearrangement uses TRBV9 and TRBJ2-1; D might be TRBD1 (6 bases). This TCR came from an adult who received the AZD1222 COVID-19 vaccine. In DNA form, the CDR3 reads TGTGCCAGCAGCCGCCGGACAATGGGGGCTAGGGCCTACAATGAGCAGTTCTTC. This translates into CASSRRTMGARAYNEQFF.